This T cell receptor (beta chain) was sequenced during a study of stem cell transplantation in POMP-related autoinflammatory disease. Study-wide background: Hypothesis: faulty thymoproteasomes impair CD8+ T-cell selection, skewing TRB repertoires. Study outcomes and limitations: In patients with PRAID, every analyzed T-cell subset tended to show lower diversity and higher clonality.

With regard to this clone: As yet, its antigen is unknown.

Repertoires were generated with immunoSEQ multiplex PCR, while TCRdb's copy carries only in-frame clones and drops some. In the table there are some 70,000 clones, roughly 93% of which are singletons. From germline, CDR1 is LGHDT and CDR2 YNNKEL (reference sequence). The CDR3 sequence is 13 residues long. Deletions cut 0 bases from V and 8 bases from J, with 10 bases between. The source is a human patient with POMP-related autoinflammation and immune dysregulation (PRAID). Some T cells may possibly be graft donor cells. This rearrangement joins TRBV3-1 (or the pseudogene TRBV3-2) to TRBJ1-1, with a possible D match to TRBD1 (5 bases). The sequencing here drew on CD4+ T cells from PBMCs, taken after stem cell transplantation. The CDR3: CASSQDRKGEAFF. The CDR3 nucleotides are TGTGCCAGCAGCCAAGATCGAAAGGGGGAAGCTTTCTTT.